What follows describes a single T cell receptor (beta chain). The antigen remains unidentified. Germline assignment: CDR1 MNHEY and CDR2 SMNVEV (reference sequence). The CDR3 has 14 amino acids. This sample was included in a study of monozygotic twins with inflammatory bowel disease. Whole-study findings and limits: IBD patients, compared with healthy twins, shared fewer clonotypes with others (especially with disease activity). It was in IBD patients that TCRbeta diversity (inverse Simpson) was lower than in healthy co-twins.

Per TCR library, approximately 3.5 ug of total RNA was used. TCRdb re-called the 5' RACE reads, yielding one record per CDR3 amino acid sequence without DNA. The sample shows 300,000 to 350,000 distinct CDR3 sequences, and around 2% sits with its ten largest clones. The receptor comes from a human donor with ulcerative colitis or Crohn's disease, or a healthy co-twin of an affected twin (not recorded which). Sequencing was performed on blood. The gene calls are TRBV27 and TRBJ2-7; the TCRdb call, TRBD1, lacks DNA for checking. Here the CDR3 reads CASRETSLTGQQYF.